The 6 T cell receptor beta chains below all came from one sample that was sequenced in a study of blood T cell repertoires in COVID-19. This table comes from immunoSEQ multiplex PCR, and its TCRdb copy is limited to in-frame clones, with some not included. The table shows about 70,000 clones, with 80% to 90% occurring only once. Material: peripheral blood. The receptors come from a man at least 80 years old with acute or convalescent COVID-19.

The J gene is TRBJ2-7, the V gene TRBV6-2 or TRBV6-3, with a possible D match to TRBD1 (6 bases). CDR1 MNHEY and CDR2 SVGEGT come from the germline V gene. The CDR3 is 14 residues long. Trimming pared 5 bases from V and 3 bases from J, leaving 14 bases between. For the CDR3, the DNA is TGTGCCAGCAGTCCCCCGGGACATAACTACGAGCAGTACTTC. Its protein is CASSPPGHNYEQYF.

The chain has TRBV7-2 and TRBJ2-5; possible D gene TRBD2, 5 bases. The CDR3 covers 13 residues. The ends were cut back, 4 bases at V and 4 bases at J, with 10 bases in the middle. CDR1 and CDR2 from the germline V gene are SGHTA and FQGNSA. The CDR3: CASSSDSGETQYF. The CDR3 DNA reads as TGTGCCAGCAGCTCGGACTCCGGAGAGACCCAGTACTTC.

The rearrangement links TRBV5-5 to TRBJ2-5; 12 bases are a match to TRBD1. Germline V CDR1 and CDR2: SGHKS, YYEKEE (reference sequence). Unmatched junction bases numbered 13, after V lost 3 bases and J lost 4 bases. The CDR3 is made up of 18 amino acids. The CDR3 nucleotides are TGTGCCAGCAGCTCGTTACCGGGACAGGGGGCGCCGGGAGAGACCCAGTACTTC. Protein product: CASSSLPGQGAPGETQYF.

This rearrangement joins TRBV3-1 (or the pseudogene TRBV3-2) to TRBJ1-1, with D tentatively TRBD1 (5 bases). The V end lost 0 bases, the J end lost 11 bases, and 7 bases lay between the germline ends. The length of the CDR3 is 11 residues. CDR1 is LGHDT and CDR2 is YNNKEL in the germline V gene (reference sequence). This CDR3 reads CASSQDAGAFF. The CDR3 nucleotides read TGTGCCAGCAGCCAAGATGCAGGGGCTTTCTTT.

The rearrangement joins TRBV5-1 to TRBJ2-7, with 10 bases lining up with TRBD1. CDR1 SGHRS and CDR2 YFSETQ come from the germline V gene. The junction had 7 bases not matched to a gene; V was cut back by 0 bases and J by 4 bases. There are 16 residues in the CDR3. CDR3 loop: CASSLGGDRGLYEQYF. The CDR3 DNA reads as TGCGCCAGCAGCTTGGGGGGCGACAGGGGGCTTTACGAGCAGTACTTC. The full variable domain, in which reference TRBV5-1 and TRBJ2-7 provide the parts outside the CDR3, is KAGVTQTPRYLIKTRGQQVTLSCSPISGHRSVSWYQQTPGQGLQFLFEYFSETQRNKGNFPGRFSGRQFSNSRSEMNVSTLELGDSALYLCASSLGGDRGLYEQYFGPGTRLTVT.

The chain couples TRBV5-1 to TRBJ1-1; D is perhaps TRBD1 (6 bases). V was shortened by 1 base and J by 4 bases, with 11 bases between the two germline ends. This CDR3 is 14 amino acids long. The germline V gene has CDR1 SGHRS and CDR2 YFSETQ. In DNA form, the CDR3 reads TGCGCCAGCAGCTTGTTGAGGGGGAGCACTGAAGCTTTCTTT. It is translated as CASSLLRGSTEAFF.